This T cell receptor beta chain was observed in a study of shared clonotypes between healthy human individuals. CDR3 length equals 12 residues. Looked up from germline, CDR1 is LNHNV and CDR2 is YYDKDF (reference sequence). V shed 8 bases and J shed 6 bases, with 11 bases lying between them. Libraries were prepared by immunoSEQ multiplex PCR; TCRdb keeps only in-frame clonotypes and omits some of them. The sample lists fewer than 2.5 million clones, over 85% occurring once. The chain employs TRBV15 and TRBJ1-5; D gene ambiguous. The TCR comes from a man between 18 and 29 years old in good health. Some clones in this sample may be carry-over from other donors' samples. The sample consisted of naive CD4+ T cells from PBMCs. Subset given: CD45RA+ positively selected. In nucleotides, the CDR3 is TGTGCCACCTGGGTGGCAGGTCAGCCCCAGCATTTT. This encodes CATWVAGQPQHF.